Listed below are T cell receptor beta chains from one sample, sequenced in a study of blood T cell repertoires in COVID-19. Profiled with immunoSEQ multiplex PCR; TCRdb holds only in-frame clones, not every one. The profile shows over 250,000 clones, roughly nine tenths of them singletons. The sequenced sample was peripheral blood. These TCRs come from a woman in her thirties with COVID-19, enrolled during active disease. Both conserved end residues are part of each CDR3. Each record gives: V gene, CDR3 protein.

>TRBV3-1/TRBV3-2
CASSHPGLAGARFF
>TRBV7-9
CASSYVGQGIYNEQFF
>TRBV2
CASSRDRGRIYGYTF
>TRBV6-2/TRBV6-3
CASRQDRHNEQFF
>TRBV29-1
CSVAAGGVETQYF
>TRBV6-7
CASSYSSRVHEQYF
>TRBV4-2
CASSQDPAGVGNIQYF
>TRBV5-1
CASTEFQGSGNTIYF
>TRBV11-2
CASSLGQGGNEQFF
>TRBV6-4
CASSDCSGTRNESTDTQYF
>TRBV30
CAWSRLAGIGEQYF
>TRBV19
CASSSRQGHQPQHF
>TRBV6-5
CASSPTGSYEQYF
>TRBV6-5
CASSYTGGKDTEAFF
>TRBV10-1
CASSPTRTATGQNTEAFF
>TRBV27
CASKIGSTDTQYF
>TRBV30
CAWRLAGVWPDTQYF
>TRBV10-2
CASSPQGGGLSYTF
>TRBV19
CASSPGLAGQETQYF
>TRBV6-5
CASGKRGGGYEQYF
>TRBV20-1
CSASLTGYTGELFF
>TRBV19
CATRDSTYEQYF
>TRBV29-1
CSVDRAGVGTGELFF
>TRBV11-2
CASSSRTRPATNEKLFF
>TRBV3-1/TRBV3-2
CASSQGVYSEGNQPQHF
>TRBV28
CASSLYVGLAGGPGHNEQFF
>TRBV21-1
CASSKGEGDYGYTF
>TRBV7-2
CASSFGTSGRYEQYF
>TRBV6-5
CASSWGQGRTDTQYF
>TRBV7-8
CASSYYAGVNQPQHF
>TRBV2
CASSEGTGLWAFF
>TRBV5-1
CASSLEGQGAPGANVLTF
>TRBV2
CASSLGLAIQETQYF